Described below is a single T cell receptor beta chain sequence and its context. This clonotype showed up just a few times. Its binding antigen is unknown. No per-base quality is available; no much larger clone lies one base away. The treatment or condition label, as the study defines it: allogeneic hematopoietic cell transplantation with graft depleted of TCRalphabeta T cells and CD19 B cells. TCRalphabeta/CD19-depleted allogeneic hematopoietic cell grafts were given to the transplant recipients, all of whom were children. This specimen belongs to a study of T-cell reconstitution after alpha-beta-depleted transplantation in children (dated by TCRdb to 2016 to 2017). As for the study more broadly: T-cell immune reconstitution after TCRalphabeta/CD19-depleted allogeneic hematopoietic cell transplantation in children was quantitatively tracked in the study by means of TCR repertoire profiling.

Results and caveats for the whole study, not just this receptor: Over subsequent months, a decline in hyperexpanded clone frequencies was noted, and after one year, T-cell counts and TCRbeta diversity were mostly ascribed to newly produced T cells. About two months after transplant, the apparently early recovery of alphabetaT-cell counts reportedly depended on just several hundred clones that had expanded rapidly and came from non-depleted graft cells. The high TCRbeta diversity at day 60 in some patients was ascribed to recipient T cells and intrathymic progenitors that had survived conditioning.

V and J are truncated by 1 base and 2 bases respectively, leaving an intervening sequence of 5 bases. Reading from cysteine to phenylalanine, the CDR3 counts 13 amino acids. The entry retains the CDR3 DNA only, 39 bases that are in frame from base 1. The germline V gene sets CDR1 to LGHNT and CDR2 to FRNRAP. Receptors were amplified or captured by PCR. The run used an Illumina HiSeq 2500. TCR libraries were prepared with molecular barcoding, using unique molecular identifiers to normalize TCRbeta repertoire quantification. TCRdb cleaned the public reads at Q25 with fastp, built clones with MiXCR and kept in-frame beta chains. When rows share a CDR3 protein, they turn into one entry using the most common DNA and genes. The sample table holds around 300,000 distinct CDR3 sequences, of which approximately 23% were seen once. The top ten constitute approximately 10% of the sample.

The receptor was derived from a male patient aged 10 to 17 who had a stem cell transplant for acute lymphoblastic leukemia, so the T cells may come from the graft donor. Sequenced here: PBMCs, mostly from graft donor cells, sampled 180 days after TCRalphabeta/CD19-depleted stem cell transplant. This chain joins TRBV12-5 to TRBJ1-2; no D gene call is confident. Here the CDR3 is given as CASGLDVNYGYTF. The nucleotides are TGTGCTAGTGGTTTGGACGTCAACTATGGCTACACCTTC.